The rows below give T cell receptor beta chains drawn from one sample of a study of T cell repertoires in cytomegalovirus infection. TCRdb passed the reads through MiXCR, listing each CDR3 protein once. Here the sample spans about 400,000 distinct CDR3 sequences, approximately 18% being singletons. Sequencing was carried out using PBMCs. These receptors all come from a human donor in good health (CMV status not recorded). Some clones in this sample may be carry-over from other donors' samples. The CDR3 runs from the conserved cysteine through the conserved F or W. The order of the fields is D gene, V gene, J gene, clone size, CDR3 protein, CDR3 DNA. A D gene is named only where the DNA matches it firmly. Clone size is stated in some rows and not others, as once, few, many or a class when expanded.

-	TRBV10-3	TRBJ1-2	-	CAISETGNYGYTF	TGTGCCATCAGTGAGACAGGGAACTATGGCTACACCTTC
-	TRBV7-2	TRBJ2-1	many	CASSLEGGGVGQFF	TGTGCCAGCAGCTTAGAGGGGGGCGGGGTCGGGCAGTTCTTC
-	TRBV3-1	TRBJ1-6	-	CASSQAVTGFYNSPLHF	TGTGCCAGCAGCCAAGCGGTGACAGGATTCTATAATTCACCCCTCCACTTT
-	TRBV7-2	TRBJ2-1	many	CASSSYLENEQFF	TGTGCCAGCAGCTCTTATTTAGAAAATGAGCAGTTCTTC
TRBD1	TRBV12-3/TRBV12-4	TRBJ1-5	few	CASSGWTGGPSNQPQHF	TGTGCCAGCAGTGGATGGACAGGGGGCCCTAGCAATCAGCCCCAGCATTTT
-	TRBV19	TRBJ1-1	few	CASSIAAGRVTEAFF	TGTGCCAGTAGTATAGCCGCGGGGCGAGTAACTGAAGCTTTCTTT
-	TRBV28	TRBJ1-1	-	CASPPPLTEAFF	TGTGCCAGCCCACCCCCCTTAACTGAAGCTTTCTTT
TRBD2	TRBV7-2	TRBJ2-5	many	CATGAGGFGAQYF	TGTGCCACTGGAGCGGGAGGCTTCGGGGCCCAGTACTTC
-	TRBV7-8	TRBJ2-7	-	CASSLVVRTDYEQYF	TGTGCCAGCAGCTTAGTGGTCAGGACTGACTACGAGCAGTACTTC
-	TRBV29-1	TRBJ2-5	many	CSGGSAETQYF	TGCAGCGGGGGCTCGGCGGAGACCCAGTACTTC
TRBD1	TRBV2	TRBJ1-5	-	CASSEYPMEQGAFGQPQHF	TGTGCCAGCAGTGAATATCCGATGGAACAGGGGGCTTTTGGTCAGCCCCAGCATTTT
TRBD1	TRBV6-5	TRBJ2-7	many	CASSLRRTGGSYEQYF	TGTGCCAGCAGTCTACGAAGGACAGGGGGTAGCTACGAGCAGTACTTC
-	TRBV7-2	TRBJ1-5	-	CASSLSVNQPQRF	TGTGCCAGCAGCCTGTCAGTCAATCAGCCCCAGCGTTTT
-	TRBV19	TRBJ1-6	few	CASNHGQGNSPLHF	TGTGCCAGTAACCACGGACAAGGGAATTCACCCCTCCACTTT
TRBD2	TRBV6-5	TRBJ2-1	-	CASRTHPGTRRNEQFF	TGTGCCAGCAGAACCCACCCCGGGACTAGGAGAAATGAGCAGTTCTTC
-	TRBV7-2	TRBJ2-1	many	CASSLAGNSEQFF	TGTGCCAGCAGCTTAGCGGGGAATAGTGAGCAGTTCTTC
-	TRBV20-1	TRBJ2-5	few	CSVLQGVETQYF	TGCAGTGTGTTGCAGGGCGTGGAGACCCAGTACTTC
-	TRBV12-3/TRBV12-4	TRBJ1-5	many	CASSLNRDPNQPQHF	TGTGCCAGCAGTTTAAATAGGGACCCCAATCAGCCCCAGCATTTT
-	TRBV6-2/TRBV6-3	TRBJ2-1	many	CASSRAQNSYNEQFF	TGTGCCAGCAGTCGCGCGCAAAACTCCTACAATGAGCAGTTCTTC
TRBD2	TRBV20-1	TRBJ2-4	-	CSARATSGGSDIQYF	TGCAGTGCTAGGGCGACTAGCGGGGGTAGCGACATTCAGTACTTC
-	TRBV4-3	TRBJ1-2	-	CASSQQIGYGYTF	TGCGCCAGCAGCCAACAAATTGGGTATGGCTACACCTTC
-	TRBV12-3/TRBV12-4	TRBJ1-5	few	CASSSRTVRNQPQHF	TGTGCCAGCAGTTCCCGGACAGTAAGAAATCAGCCCCAGCATTTT
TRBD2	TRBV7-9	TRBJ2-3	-	CASSLGLAGDLDTQYF	TGTGCCAGCAGCTTAGGACTAGCGGGAGATTTGGATACGCAGTATTTT
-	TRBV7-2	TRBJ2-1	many	CASSLVQAIRNEQFF	TGTGCCAGCAGCTTAGTGCAGGCCATTCGCAATGAGCAGTTCTTC
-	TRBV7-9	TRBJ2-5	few	CASSSPVDSQETQYF	TGTGCCAGCAGCTCACCGGTCGACTCCCAAGAGACCCAGTACTTC
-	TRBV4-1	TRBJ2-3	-	CASSQDRVNTQYF	TGTGCCAGCAGCCAAGATAGGGTTAATACGCAGTATTTT
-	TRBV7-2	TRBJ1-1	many	CASALGVNTEAFF	TGTGCCAGCGCTCTTGGGGTGAACACTGAAGCTTTCTTT
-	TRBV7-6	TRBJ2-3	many	CASSLVWASTDTQYF	TGTGCCAGCAGCTTAGTGTGGGCAAGCACAGATACGCAGTATTTT
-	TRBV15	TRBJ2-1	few	CATSSDRGVGYNEQFF	TGTGCCACCAGCAGTGATAGGGGGGTAGGTTACAATGAGCAGTTCTTC
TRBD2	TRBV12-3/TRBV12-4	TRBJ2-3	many	CASSLVGTSWATDTQYF	TGTGCCAGCAGTTTAGTCGGGACTAGTTGGGCCACAGATACGCAGTATTTT
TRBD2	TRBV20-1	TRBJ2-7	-	CSARIGGGAYEQYF	TGCAGTGCTAGGATCGGCGGGGGGGCCTACGAGCAGTACTTC
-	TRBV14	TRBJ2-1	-	CASSQDRANEQFF	TGTGCCAGCAGCCAAGATCGAGCGAATGAGCAGTTCTTC
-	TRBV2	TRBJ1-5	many	CASSQARGRFSNQPQHF	TGTGCCAGCAGCCAGGCCAGGGGACGATTTAGCAATCAGCCCCAGCATTTT
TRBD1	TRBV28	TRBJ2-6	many	CASSSTGAGANVLTF	TGTGCCAGCAGTTCGACAGGGGCTGGGGCCAACGTCCTGACTTTC
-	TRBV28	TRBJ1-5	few	CASIPKLWQGHQPQHF	TGTGCCAGCATCCCAAAGCTCTGGCAGGGACATCAGCCCCAGCATTTT
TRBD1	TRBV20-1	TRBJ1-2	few	CSARGRQGNYGYTF	TGCAGTGCTAGAGGACGACAGGGGAACTATGGCTACACCTTC
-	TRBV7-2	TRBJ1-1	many	CASSLEGVVLFMNTEAFF	TGTGCCAGCAGCTTGGAAGGGGTGGTTTTATTTATGAACACTGAAGCTTTCTTT
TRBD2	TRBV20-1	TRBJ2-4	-	CSASGLAGIAKNIQYF	TGCAGTGCTAGTGGGCTAGCGGGTATAGCCAAAAACATTCAGTACTTC
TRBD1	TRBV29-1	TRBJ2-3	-	CSVTTGTGRGDTQYF	TGCAGCGTAACGACCGGGACAGGGAGGGGAGATACGCAGTATTTT
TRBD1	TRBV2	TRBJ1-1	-	CASRDRVDTEAFF	TGTGCCAGCCGGGACAGGGTGGACACTGAAGCTTTCTTT